The clone carrying this T cell receptor (beta chain) was detected a few times. The target antigen is unknown. Trimming took off 0 bases at V and 10 bases at J, with 12 bases between the two ends. Germline CDR1 reads SGHDN; CDR2 reads FVKESK. This CDR3 is built from 14 residues. The data were obtained in a study of tumor and adjacent non-tumor tissue in lung cancer. Study information: There were some 11 adenocarcinoma, a couple of squamous cell carcinoma and 1 small cell lung cancer cases.

Whole-study results and caveats: Shorter survival was associated with higher TCR diversity in tumors. Tumor repertoires had a smaller top 100 clone share than normal lung.

TCRbeta libraries were built with three rounds of nested PCR, modified from ARM-PCR. MiXCR was run by TCRdb on the multiplex PCR reads, yielding one entry per CDR3 protein. The sample contains 85,000 to 100,000 distinct CDR3 sequences, roughly 70% of which appear only once. No cell sorting was done before RNA was extracted from the tissue. This receptor was obtained from a man aged 55 to 70 with non-small cell lung cancer. This sequence joins TRBV14 and TRBJ2-2; D might be TRBD2 (5 bases). The sample was lung tumor tissue. CDR3 residues: CASSQDFGSEELFF. CDR3 in DNA: TGTGCCAGCAGCCAAGATTTTGGGAGCGAGGAGCTGTTTTTT.